These 2 T cell receptor beta chains were all obtained from the same sample, sequenced in a study of blood T cell repertoires in COVID-19. Profiled with immunoSEQ multiplex PCR; TCRdb holds only in-frame clones, not every one. This table holds some 330,000 clones, approximately 89% found once. The sample comprised PBMCs or T cells enriched from blood (not recorded which). These receptors were collected from a man aged 30 to 45 who had recovered from COVID-19.

This chain joins TRBV4-2 and TRBJ2-7; D unresolved. Germline CDR1 and CDR2: LGHNA and YNFKEQ. Trimming pared 1 base from V and 7 bases from J, leaving 20 bases between. The CDR3 covers 16 residues. As DNA, the CDR3 is TGTGCCAGCAGCCAAGGCGACGGGTTTACGATTGAGGAGCAGTACTTC. Its protein product is CASSQGDGFTIEEQYF.

This chain joins TRBV27 and TRBJ2-1, with TRBD2 matching 8 bases. The length of the CDR3 is 15 residues. In germline, CDR1 is MNHEY, CDR2 SMNVEV (reference sequence). The trim removed 3 bases at V and 7 bases at J, leaving 8 bases unmatched. This CDR3 reads CASSFERGLENEQFF. As DNA, the CDR3 is TGTGCCAGCAGTTTCGAGCGGGGGCTGGAGAATGAGCAGTTCTTC.